This TCR beta chain was sequenced during a study of cytomegalovirus exposure and HLA in healthy donors. Points from the study as a whole: It emerged from a later analysis that several of the most significant clusters appeared to be linked to common viral pathogens. Whilst most TCR sequences proved rare, a subset of public TCRs occurred across many donors.

PCR primers comprised 60 Vbeta and 13 Jbeta primers. The table came from immunoSEQ multiplex PCR; TCRdb's copy has only in-frame clones and leaves some out. This table has 90,000 to 130,000 clones, about 70% appearing once. The CDR3 has 12 residues. Trimming cost V 6 bases and J 3 bases, with 12 bases left between them. From germline, CDR1 is SQVTM and CDR2 ANQGSEA. This clone occurred a few times. Its antigen remains unidentified. The clonotype comes from a woman younger than 45 in good health and CMV-seronegative. Sequenced sample: PBMCs. The chain couples TRBV29-1 to TRBJ2-7; maybe TRBD1 (6 bases). The CDR3 loop is CSVATGRYEQYF. The CDR3 DNA sequence: TGCAGCGTAGCCACAGGGCGCTACGAGCAGTACTTC.